The entry below describes one TCR beta chain. No antigen is known for it. This specimen belongs to a study of cytomegalovirus exposure and HLA in healthy donors. Across the whole study: Per a later analysis, the approximately 620 first-cohort and 95 to 150 validation repertoires shared one platform.

Study-wide findings and caveats: Cytomegalovirus status was reportedly diagnosed by the classifier with high sensitivity and specificity. Researchers reported that a few CMV-associated chains were confirmed in vitro as CMV antigen-specific.

Sequencing was performed with immunoSEQ multiplex PCR; in TCRdb, only in-frame clones are kept and a portion is missing. The sample includes 250,000 to 300,000 clones, around 85% of them seen just once. This receptor was obtained from a woman aged 18 to 35 in good health and CMV-seronegative. The sequencing input was PBMCs.

CDR3 sequence: CASSQLAGVRETQYF. The CDR3 DNA follows: TGTGCCAGCAGCCAACTAGCGGGGGTCCGGGAGACCCAGTACTTC. The V gene is TRBV7-6, the J gene TRBJ2-5; 11 bases map to TRBD2. The CDR3 is made up of 15 amino acids. Trimming took 5 bases from V and 5 from J; bases not matched to a gene: 7. Germline V lookup: CDR1 SGHVS, CDR2 FNYEAQ.